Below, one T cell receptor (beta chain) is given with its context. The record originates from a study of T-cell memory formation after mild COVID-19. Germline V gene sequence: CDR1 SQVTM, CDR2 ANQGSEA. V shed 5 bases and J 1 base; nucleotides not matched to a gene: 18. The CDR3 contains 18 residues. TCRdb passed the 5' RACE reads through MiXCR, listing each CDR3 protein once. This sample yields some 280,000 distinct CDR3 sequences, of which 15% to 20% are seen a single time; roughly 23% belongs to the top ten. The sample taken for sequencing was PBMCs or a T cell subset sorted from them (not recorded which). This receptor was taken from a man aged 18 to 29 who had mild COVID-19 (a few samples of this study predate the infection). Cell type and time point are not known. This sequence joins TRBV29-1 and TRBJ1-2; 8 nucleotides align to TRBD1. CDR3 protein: CSVKLTGGGQDINYGYTF. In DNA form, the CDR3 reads TGCAGCGTTAAACTTACCGGTGGGGGACAGGATATTAACTATGGCTACACCTTC.